The TCR beta chain described here comes from a study of shared clonotypes between healthy human individuals. An assay was performed, and its level was deep. Splitting of each subset's genomic DNA was done evenly across several immunoSEQ plates. Data came from immunoSEQ multiplex PCR; TCRdb stores just in-frame clones and leaves some out. The table lists 2 million to 2.5 million clones, 95% of them singletons. About this clone: As yet, its antigen is unknown. Other DNA sequences in the same sample also yield this CDR3.

Study results and caveats: Represented diversity (both genetic and exposure-history) was limited by the small number of donors.

Researchers partitioned CD4+ cells into CD45RA+ naive and CD45RA-negative memory subsets. Deletions cut 8 bases from V and 4 bases from J, with 12 bases between. The CDR3 has 13 residues. Germline-derived CDR1 and CDR2 are SNHLY and FYNNEI. Sequenced sample: naive CD4+ T cells sorted from blood. Sample subset: CD45RA+ positively selected. The rearrangement joins TRBV2 to TRBJ1-5; unclear D gene. The clonotype comes from a man aged 18-30 years in good health. The CDR3, as DNA: TGTGCCAGCTCCCTTGGGTCAAATCAGCCCCAGCATTTT. Translation gives CASSLGSNQPQHF.